The following is a TCR beta chain sequence with its context. The RNA input was roughly 0.5 to 1 ug, and it was reverse transcribed with random hexamers. Amplification of the TCR beta CDR3 was carried out by immunoSEQ multiplex PCR, which spanned a total of 54 Vbeta and 13 Jbeta segments. Each CDR3 protein is one row after TCRdb ran MiXCR on the immunoSEQ multiplex PCR reads. The sample includes some 300,000 distinct CDR3 sequences, roughly 84% seen only once; the top ten take over 0.1%. TEMRA cells underwent FACS enrichment and CD8+ and CD4+ T cells underwent negative isolation. This entry belongs to a study of CD8 T cells in Susac syndrome. The TCR comes from a human donor with multiple sclerosis. The sample was CD8+ T cells from PBMCs.

CDR3 sequence (DNA): TGTGCCAGCAGCAACAGCCCGTCCGGGGCCAACGTCCTGACTTTC. This encodes CASSNSPSGANVLTF. The chain carries TRBV7-9 and TRBJ2-6; D gene ambiguous. CDR3 length equals 15 residues. Trimming took off 5 bases at V and 4 bases at J, with 12 bases between the two ends. CDR1 is SEHNR, CDR2 FQNEAQ, per germline (reference sequence).